Listed here is a single T cell receptor beta chain. The method was immunoSEQ multiplex PCR; TCRdb's version includes in-frame clones alone and lacks a portion of them. The table shows 35,000 to 55,000 clones, with roughly 90% occurring only once. This specimen comes from a study of memory CD8 T cells in hepatitis C reinfection. CDR1 is SGHDT, CDR2 YYEEEE, per germline. This CDR3 is 18 amino acids long. V lost 3 bases, J lost 0 bases, and 12 bases stayed unmatched. Time point reported: peak reinfection, 3 to 8 weeks after reinfection detection. The sorted cells went straight to TCR sequencing with no prior in vitro expansion. At all three reinfection time points, viable CD3+ CD8+ CD45RO- cells from two donors served as controls.

J is TRBJ2-1 and V is TRBV5-6, with 7 bases matching TRBD2. Sequenced sample: naive CD8+ T cells sorted from blood. The clonotype was recovered from a man aged 18-30 years with hepatitis C virus infection. In nucleotides, the CDR3 is TGTGCCAGCAGCTCGATAAGCGGTGGGAGGGCCTCCTACAATGAGCAGTTCTTC. Residues: CASSSISGGRASYNEQFF.